The 29 T cell receptor beta chains below come from one sample, sequenced in a study of CD8+ T cells in alopecia areata. The authors extracted RNA and reverse transcribed it into cDNA as the sequencing template. Using immunoSEQ multiplex PCR, the repertoire was profiled, and TCRdb retains in-frame clones only, with some absent. The sample holds some 170,000 clones, about 67% seen once. Here the sequenced sample was CD8+ T cells sorted from blood, taken at week 0. The receptor set was obtained from a human donor with alopecia areata.

The V call is TRBV9, the J call TRBJ2-5; possibly TRBD1 or TRBD2 for D (5 bases each). Trimming took off 0 bases at V and 5 bases at J, with 14 bases between the two ends. The germline V gene has CDR1 SGDLS and CDR2 YYNGEE. CDR3 length equals 15 residues. The CDR3 nucleotides are TGTGCCAGCAGCGTAGCTGTGGGACCGTCGGAGACCCAGTACTTC. Residues: CASSVAVGPSETQYF.

This chain joins TRBV6-1 and TRBJ2-1; weak D call: TRBD1 (5 bases). V was cut by 8 bases and J by 7 bases, with 18 bases left in between. Germline CDR1 MNHNS, CDR2 SASEGT. The CDR3 is 14 residues long. The CDR3 region has the DNA TGTGCCAGCCTGAAGACCAGACAGCCGAATGAGCAGTTCTTC. Amino acids: CASLKTRQPNEQFF.

The rearrangement links TRBV4-1 to TRBJ1-2, with TRBD1 matching 10 bases. The CDR3 is 14 residues long. V trimming: 1 base; J trimming: 8 bases; junction bases outside the gene matches: 4. Germline CDR1 is MGHRA and CDR2 is YSYEKL. For the CDR3, the DNA is TGCGCCAGCAGCCAAGGACAGGGGGCGTTGGGCTACACCTTC. It specifies CASSQGQGALGYTF.

This chain joins TRBV6-6 and TRBJ2-5; 7 bases align to TRBD2. The V gene's germline CDR1 is MNHNY and CDR2 SVGAGI (reference sequence). The CDR3 extends over 14 amino acids. The junction had 15 bases not matched to a gene; V was cut back by 7 bases and J by 10 bases. CDR3 region: CASNGGAGPRDQYF. Here the CDR3 DNA reads TGTGCCAGCAACGGGGGAGCGGGGCCCAGGGACCAGTACTTC.

This clone has ten or more counts. The chain recombines TRBV2 with TRBJ1-2, with 7 bases fitting TRBD1. The CDR3 covers 18 residues. The germline V gene encodes CDR1 SNHLY and CDR2 FYNNEI. Trimming removed 4 bases from V and 5 bases from J; junction bases left unmatched: 19. In DNA form, the CDR3 reads TGTGCCAGCAGTGCGCGGGACAGTCCAGAACCCCTAAGATATGGCTACACCTTC. Amino acid sequence: CASSARDSPEPLRYGYTF.

V usage is TRBV29-1 and J usage is TRBJ1-2; D is unclear. The CDR3 is 15 amino acids. Trimming pared 2 bases from V and 0 bases from J, leaving 13 bases between. The V gene's germline CDR1 is SQVTM and CDR2 ANQGSEA. The CDR3 sequence: CSVEMWGKANYGYTF. CDR3 sequence (DNA): TGCAGCGTTGAAATGTGGGGAAAAGCTAACTATGGCTACACCTTC.

A few counts support this clone. The genes are TRBV27 and TRBJ2-1; TRBD1 agrees at 7 bases. Germline CDR1 MNHEY, CDR2 SMNVEV (reference sequence). V was clipped by 6 bases and J by 6 bases; unmatched bases: 8. The CDR3 totals 14 residues. CDR3 nucleotide sequence: TGTGCCAGCAGCGCCGGGACAGTCTTCAATGAGCAGTTCTTC. Protein product: CASSAGTVFNEQFF.

This sequence joins TRBV4-1 and TRBJ2-4, with 9 nucleotides matching TRBD1. V gave up 4 bases and J gave up 9 bases; unmatched junction bases: 16. The CDR3 has 17 residues. Germline CDR1 reads MGHRA; CDR2 reads YSYEKL. The CDR3 is CASSPRDRDAKIAIQYF. CDR3 nucleotides: TGCGCCAGCAGCCCCCGGGACAGGGACGCCAAAATTGCCATTCAGTACTTC.

This chain uses TRBV6-6 with TRBJ1-1; D is possibly TRBD1 (5 bases). CDR1 is MNHNY, CDR2 SVGAGI, per germline (reference sequence). Trimming took off 9 bases at V and 4 bases at J, with 9 bases between the two ends. The CDR3 length is 11 residues. CDR3: CASGGSTEAFF. The CDR3 bases are TGTGCCAGTGGGGGGAGCACTGAAGCTTTCTTT.

This clone was counted a few times. The chain joins TRBV4-1 to TRBJ2-2; 10 bases map to TRBD1. With V trimmed by 1 base and J by 5 bases, 16 bases remained unmatched. The CDR3 spans 20 residues. CDR1 and CDR2 from the germline V gene are MGHRA and YSYEKL. The DNA of the CDR3 is TGCGCCAGCAGCCAAGGTTTCGTACGGTGGGGACAGGGGCGTACCGGGGAGCTGTTTTTT. It specifies CASSQGFVRWGQGRTGELFF.

This clone was observed a few times. CDR3 amino acids: CAWNSWEGYTF. CDR3 DNA sequence: TGTGCCTGGAACTCTTGGGAGGGCTACACCTTC. The chain couples TRBV30 to TRBJ1-2; D remains unclear. V was trimmed by 4 bases and J by 8 bases, leaving 11 bases between them. CDR1 is GTSNPN and CDR2 is SVGIG in the germline V gene (reference sequence). This CDR3 is 11 amino acids long.

The J gene is TRBJ1-5, the V gene TRBV7-9; 7 bases match TRBD1. Looked up from germline, CDR1 is SEHNR and CDR2 is FQNEAQ (reference sequence). Trimming took 1 base from V and 6 from J; bases not matched to a gene: 3. The CDR3 extends over 14 amino acids. The CDR3 DNA reads TGTGCCAGCAGCTTAGGAGACAGGGTTCAGCCCCAGCATTTT. Translating it yields CASSLGDRVQPQHF.

The chain recombines TRBV9 with TRBJ1-5, with D perhaps TRBD1 (5 bases). Germline CDR1 reads SGDLS; CDR2 reads YYNGEE. V lost 2 bases to trimming and J lost 7 bases, with 10 bases between them. The CDR3 length is 13 residues. CDR3 in DNA: TGTGCCAGCAGCGTCGGGGACGGACAGCCCCAGCATTTT. It codes for CASSVGDGQPQHF.

The V and J genes are TRBV7-3 and TRBJ2-2; D possibly corresponds to TRBD1 (6 bases). The V gene lost 4 bases and the J gene lost 2 bases, with 8 bases spanning the gap. Germline CDR1 is SGHTA and CDR2 is FQGTGA. The CDR3 is 14 amino acids. The CDR3 is CASSSTGNTGELFF. The CDR3 DNA reads as TGTGCCAGCAGCTCGACAGGAAACACCGGGGAGCTGTTTTTT.

The rearrangement uses TRBV5-1 and TRBJ2-1; D is undetermined. CDR1 and CDR2 (germline): SGHRS, YFSETQ. The CDR3 contains 11 residues. The V end lost 4 bases, the J end lost 5 bases, and 4 bases lay between the germline ends. CDR3 protein: CASSENNEQFF. The CDR3 region has the DNA TGCGCCAGCAGCGAAAACAATGAGCAGTTCTTC.

In regard to this clone: This sample also contains other DNA sequences that code for the same CDR3. The rearrangement links TRBV29-1 to TRBJ1-3, with D maybe TRBD1 (5 bases). Germline lookup yields CDR1 SQVTM and CDR2 ANQGSEA. Trimming took off 4 bases at V and 1 base at J, with 5 bases between the two ends. The CDR3 is made up of 12 amino acids. The CDR3 nucleotides read TGCAGCGTTGCAGGGTCTGGAAACACCATATATTTT. It specifies CSVAGSGNTIYF.

This clone was counted once. V is TRBV5-6 and J is TRBJ1-5; D unresolved. Trimming removed 1 base at V and 11 bases at J, with 13 bases between. The CDR3 runs to 13 residues. In germline, CDR1 is SGHDT, CDR2 YYEEEE. The CDR3 sequence is CASSLRSGFAQHF. As DNA, the CDR3 is TGTGCCAGCAGCTTGCGTTCGGGTTTTGCCCAGCATTTT.

This clone was counted between two and nine times. This sequence joins TRBV29-1 and TRBJ2-4; D assignment may be TRBD1 or TRBD2 (5 bases each). The germline V gene encodes CDR1 SQVTM and CDR2 ANQGSEA. V lost 6 bases, J lost 3 bases, and 12 bases lay in between. The length of the CDR3 is 13 residues. CDR3 in DNA: TGCAGCGTCCAATGGGGGATCAAAAACATTCAGTACTTC. Translated: CSVQWGIKNIQYF. The full variable domain, rest sourced from reference TRBV29-1 and TRBJ2-4, is SAVISQKPSRDICQRGTSLTIQCQVDSQVTMMFWYRQQPGQSLTLIATANQGSEATYESGFVIDKFPISRPNLTFSTLTVSNMSPEDSSIYLCSVQWGIKNIQYFGAGTRLSVL.

This clone has just a few counts. The chain links TRBV6-5 to TRBJ2-2; D not resolved. The V and J ends lost 6 bases and 5 bases respectively, with 13 bases between them. CDR3 length: 14 residues. CDR1 is MNHEY and CDR2 is SVGAGI in the germline V gene. CDR3 bases: TGTGCCAGCAGCCCATTCGCTGGGACCGGGGAGCTGTTTTTT. Protein product: CASSPFAGTGELFF.

J is TRBJ2-5 and V is TRBV13, with D uncertain. With 3 bases removed from V and 3 bases from J, the gap between germline ends came to 2 bases. The CDR3 runs 11 residues. Germline V gene lookup returns CDR1 PRHDT and CDR2 FYEKMQ (reference sequence). The CDR3 is CASSFEETQYF. In DNA form, the CDR3 reads TGTGCCAGCAGCTTCGAAGAGACCCAGTACTTC.

The chain uses TRBV30 and TRBJ2-7, with D possibly being TRBD1 or TRBD2 (5 bases each). CDR3 size: 13 residues. The germline V and J ends were trimmed by 4 bases and 0 bases, with 10 bases remaining between them. The germline CDR1 and CDR2 sequences are GTSNPN and SVGIG (reference sequence). The CDR3 here is CAWIRDGSYEQYF. As DNA, the CDR3 is TGTGCCTGGATACGGGACGGCTCCTACGAGCAGTACTTC.

This clone was detected ten times or more. This rearrangement joins TRBV5-1 to TRBJ2-7, with TRBD2 matching over 9 bases. J lost 2 bases, V lost 4 bases, and 10 bases had no gene match. The CDR3 runs 16 residues. Germline lookup yields CDR1 SGHRS and CDR2 YFSETQ. As DNA, the CDR3 is TGCGCCAGCAGCATACTTACTAGCGGGTTCACCTACGAGCAGTACTTC. This encodes CASSILTSGFTYEQYF.

This clone has only a few counts. The gene calls are TRBV29-1 and TRBJ2-1, with 11 bases matching TRBD2. Per the germline V gene, CDR1 is SQVTM and CDR2 is ANQGSEA. The CDR3 has 16 amino acids. With 6 bases clipped from V and 0 bases from J, the junction kept 7 bases outside the gene matches. The DNA for the CDR3 is TGCAGCGTCCCCGGGACTAGCGGTCGCTCCTACAATGAGCAGTTCTTC. It is translated as CSVPGTSGRSYNEQFF.

This rearrangement joins TRBV7-9 to TRBJ1-1; D remains ambiguous. Trimming removed 5 bases from V and 6 bases from J, with 7 bases in between. Germline V gene lookup returns CDR1 SEHNR and CDR2 FQNEAQ (reference sequence). The CDR3 contains 11 residues. The DNA of the CDR3 is TGTGCCAGCAGCAGGGCCCCTGAAGCTTTCTTT. This codes for CASSRAPEAFF.

This chain joins TRBV5-6 and TRBJ2-2; TRBD1 or TRBD2 may be the D gene (5 bases each). The CDR3 is made up of 16 amino acids. Trimming removed 0 bases from V and 4 bases from J, with 13 bases in between. Germline V gene lookup returns CDR1 SGHDT and CDR2 YYEEEE. CDR3 residues: CASSLERSGRTGELFF. CDR3 nucleotide sequence: TGTGCCAGCAGCTTGGAGCGGTCGGGACGCACCGGGGAGCTGTTTTTT.

The chain employs TRBV6-5 and TRBJ1-5; possibly TRBD1 for D (6 bases). The CDR3 loop spans 13 amino acids. The germline CDR1 and CDR2 sequences are MNHEY and SVGAGI. Trimming removed 5 bases from V and 3 bases from J, with 8 bases in between. CDR3 bases: TGTGCCAGCAGTCAGGGGCCCAATCAGCCCCAGCATTTT. Its protein product is CASSQGPNQPQHF.

The V and J genes are TRBV25-1 and TRBJ2-5; no firm D call. V gave up 4 bases and J gave up 4 bases, with 10 bases separating them. The germline V gene encodes CDR1 MGHDK and CDR2 SYGVNS. The length of the CDR3 is 13 residues. CDR3 loop: CASSVPVGETQYF. As DNA, the CDR3 is TGTGCCAGCAGTGTTCCCGTAGGAGAGACCCAGTACTTC.

The V call is TRBV29-1, the J call TRBJ1-2; D is ambiguous. V dropped 3 bases and J dropped 8 bases, with 10 bases sitting between them. The germline V gene has CDR1 SQVTM and CDR2 ANQGSEA. This CDR3 has 11 amino acids. CDR3: CSVDPTLGYTF. The CDR3 nucleotides are TGCAGCGTTGACCCGACATTGGGCTACACCTTC.

The gene calls are TRBV5-6 and TRBJ2-5; possibly TRBD2 for D (7 bases). V lost 4 bases and J 5 bases, leaving 21 bases between the germline ends. Germline V gene lookup returns CDR1 SGHDT and CDR2 YYEEEE. The CDR3 totals 16 residues. The CDR3 spells CASSGLQVRGLETQYF. CDR3 DNA sequence: TGTGCCAGCAGCGGACTGCAGGTGCGGGGGCTGGAGACCCAGTACTTC. The whole variable domain, filled in from reference TRBV5-6 and TRBJ2-5, reads DAGVTQSPTHLIKTRGQQVTLRCSPKSGHDTVSWYQQALGQGPQFIFQYYEEEERQRGNFPDRFSGHQFPNYSSELNVNALLLGDSALYLCASSGLQVRGLETQYFGPGTRLLVL.